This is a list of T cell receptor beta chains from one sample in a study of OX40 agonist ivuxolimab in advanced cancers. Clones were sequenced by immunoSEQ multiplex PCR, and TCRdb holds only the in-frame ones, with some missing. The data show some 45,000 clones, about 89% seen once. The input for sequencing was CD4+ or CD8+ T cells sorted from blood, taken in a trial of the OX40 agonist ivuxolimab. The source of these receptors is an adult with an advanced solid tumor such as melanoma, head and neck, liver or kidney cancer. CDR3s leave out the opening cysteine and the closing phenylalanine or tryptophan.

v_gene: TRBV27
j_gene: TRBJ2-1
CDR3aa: ASSLGPGASYNEQF

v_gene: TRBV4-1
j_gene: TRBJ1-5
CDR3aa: ASSNRDRGDQPQH

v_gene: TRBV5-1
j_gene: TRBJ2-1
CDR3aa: ASSFGTSGPYNEQF

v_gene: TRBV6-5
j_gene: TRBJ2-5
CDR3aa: ASTPRSSQETQY

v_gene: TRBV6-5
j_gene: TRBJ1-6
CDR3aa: ASTTGSPLH

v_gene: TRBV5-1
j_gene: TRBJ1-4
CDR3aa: ASSNELNRHEKLF

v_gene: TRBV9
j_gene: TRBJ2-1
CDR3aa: ASSVSGARNEQF

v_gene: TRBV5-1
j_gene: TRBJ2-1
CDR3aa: ASSFSTRVGDEQF

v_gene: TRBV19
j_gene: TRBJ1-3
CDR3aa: ASSLTGTSGNTIY

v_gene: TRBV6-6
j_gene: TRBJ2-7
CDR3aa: ASSQRGSGVYEQY

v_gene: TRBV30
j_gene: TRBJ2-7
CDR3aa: AWSVKDMAEQY

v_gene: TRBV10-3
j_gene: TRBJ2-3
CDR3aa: AISLTDTDTQY

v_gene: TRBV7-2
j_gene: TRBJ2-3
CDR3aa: ASSSRGLGGSTDTQY

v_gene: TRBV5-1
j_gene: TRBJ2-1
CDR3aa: ASSLTLGYEQF

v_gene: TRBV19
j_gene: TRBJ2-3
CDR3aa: ASRPGFTDTQY

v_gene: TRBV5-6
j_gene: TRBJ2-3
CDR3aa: ASIYFGTSANTDTQY

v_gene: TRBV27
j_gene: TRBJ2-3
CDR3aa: ASSLLISGRASHTQY

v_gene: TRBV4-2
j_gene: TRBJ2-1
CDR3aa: ASSQHHRGGNNEQF

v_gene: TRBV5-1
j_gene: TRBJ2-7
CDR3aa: ASSLEETYEQY

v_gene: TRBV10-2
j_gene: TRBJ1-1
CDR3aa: AAINSGNTEAF

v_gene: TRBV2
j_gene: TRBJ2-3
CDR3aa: ASSEDEGQGTSDTQY

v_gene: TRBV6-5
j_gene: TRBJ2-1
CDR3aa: ASSLDENPYNEQF

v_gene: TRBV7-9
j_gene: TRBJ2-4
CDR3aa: ASSQTGFVTKNIQY

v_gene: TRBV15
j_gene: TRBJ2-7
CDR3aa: ATFAPGGDEQY

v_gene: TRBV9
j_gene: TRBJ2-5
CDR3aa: ASTPGHFTREQY

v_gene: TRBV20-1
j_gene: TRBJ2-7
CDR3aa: SAGEYEQY

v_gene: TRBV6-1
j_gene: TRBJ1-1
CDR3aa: ATAGRRTEAF

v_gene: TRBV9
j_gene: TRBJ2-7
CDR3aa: ASSVGTSRDYEQY

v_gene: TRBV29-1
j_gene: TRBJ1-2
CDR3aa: SVEDSQGARYGYT

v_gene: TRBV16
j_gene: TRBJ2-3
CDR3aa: ASSQFRTGADTQY

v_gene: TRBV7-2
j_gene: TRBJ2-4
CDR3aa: ASSLRVIHPLAKNIQY

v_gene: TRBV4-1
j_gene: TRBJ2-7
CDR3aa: ASSQGTSYEQY

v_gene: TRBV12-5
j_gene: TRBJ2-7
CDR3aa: ASRSLNSYEQY

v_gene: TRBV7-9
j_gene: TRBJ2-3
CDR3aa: ASSLFQGPGTPNTDTQY

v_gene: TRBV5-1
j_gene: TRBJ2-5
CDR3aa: ASSLWGGFGETQY

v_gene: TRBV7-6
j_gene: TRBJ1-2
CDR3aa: ASSSPGVYGYT